Sequencing of this T cell receptor (beta chain) was carried out in a study of cytomegalovirus exposure and HLA in healthy donors. Amplification used 60 Vbeta primers and 13 Jbeta primers. Per the original methods: Later reanalysis found 70 million to 95 million unique TCR beta chains, around 9.9 million of them shared. TCRdb's table, derived via immunoSEQ multiplex PCR, lists solely in-frame clones and lacks some. V, J and clone size are taken as reported in that table, and D and trimming were inferred from the DNA itself. The table has just under 70,000 clones, roughly 77% seen once. This clone has only a few counts. The origin of this receptor is a human donor in good health. Specimen: PBMCs.

CDR3 amino acids: CASSVDGGLNYGYTF. The CDR3 nucleotides are TGTGCCAGCAGCGTAGATGGGGGACTTAACTATGGCTACACCTTC. This rearrangement joins TRBV9 to TRBJ1-2; maybe TRBD1 (5 bases). The CDR3 is made up of 15 amino acids. From germline, CDR1 is SGDLS and CDR2 YYNGEE. Trimming took 0 bases from V and 1 from J, leaving 10 bases between them.